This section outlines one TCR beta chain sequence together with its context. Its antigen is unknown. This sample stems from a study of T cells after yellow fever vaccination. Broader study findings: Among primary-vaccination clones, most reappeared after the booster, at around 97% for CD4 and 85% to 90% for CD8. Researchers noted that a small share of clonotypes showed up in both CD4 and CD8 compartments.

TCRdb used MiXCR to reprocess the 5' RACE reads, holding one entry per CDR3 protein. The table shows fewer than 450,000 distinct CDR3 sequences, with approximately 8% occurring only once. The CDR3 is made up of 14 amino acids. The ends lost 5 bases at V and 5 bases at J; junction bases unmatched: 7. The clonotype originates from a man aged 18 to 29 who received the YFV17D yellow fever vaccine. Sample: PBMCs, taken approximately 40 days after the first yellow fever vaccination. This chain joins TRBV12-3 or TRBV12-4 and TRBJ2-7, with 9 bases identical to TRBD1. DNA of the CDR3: TGTGCCAGCAGTACCGGGACAGGGTATAACGAGCAGTACTTC. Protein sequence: CASSTGTGYNEQYF.